This TCR beta chain was identified in a study of persistence of HIV-infected CD4 T cells. Study-wide background: Isolated cells were CMV- and HIV-1 Gag-responding CD4+ T cells. Median time on suppressive ART was seven to nine years.

Stimulation used 10 ug/mL lysate from CMV-infected fibroblasts. CD40L-negative CD69-negative CD45RO-high memory CD4+ T cells were sorted as populations depleted of antigen-responding cells. Donors were HIV-1-infected adults who began suppressive ART during chronic infection. Per germline, CDR1 ENHRY and CDR2 SYGVKD. CDR3 length: 13 amino acids. V lost 6 bases and J lost 3, with 11 bases in between. Study results and limitations: TCRbeta richness was lower in CMV- and Gag-responding cells than in anti-CD3/anti-CD28-responding cells.

Note on this clone: No antigen is known for it.

This was the immunoSEQ version 4 assay in survey mode. The repertoire was sequenced with immunoSEQ multiplex PCR; TCRdb's copy has only in-frame clones and lacks some. The sample consists of more than 35,000 clones, more than 70% of them appearing once. This chain connects TRBV10-3 to TRBJ1-1, with D unclear. This sample comprised CD4+ T cells sorted from PBMCs after roughly 19-hour stimulation, obtained from a patient who received antiretroviral therapy. The sequence came from an adult man with HIV who was CMV-seropositive. The CDR3 region is CAIRGRLDTEAFF. The DNA of the CDR3 is TGTGCCATCAGAGGACGGCTAGACACTGAAGCTTTCTTT.